Included here is one T cell receptor beta chain sequence, with context. Some clones are missing from TCRdb's copy, which holds only in-frame ones; the method was immunoSEQ multiplex PCR. The sample shows roughly 770,000 clones, around 96% of them seen only once. This specimen belongs to a study of shared clonotypes between healthy human individuals. The CDR3 extends over 16 amino acids. Trimming pared 3 bases from V and 1 base from J, leaving 13 bases between. In germline, CDR1 is LNHDA, CDR2 SQIVND (reference sequence). Selected positively for CCR7 and CD45RO-negative, naive CD8 cells excluded terminally differentiated effector memory CD45RA+ cells.

The sequence came from a young man in good health. The rearrangement joins TRBV19 to TRBJ2-1; the D gene is possibly TRBD2 (6 bases). The sequenced material came from naive CD8+ T cells sorted from blood. The CDR3 sequence is CASSMVGTPSYNEQFF. In nucleotides, the CDR3 is TGTGCCAGTAGTATGGTCGGGACTCCTTCCTACAATGAGCAGTTCTTC.